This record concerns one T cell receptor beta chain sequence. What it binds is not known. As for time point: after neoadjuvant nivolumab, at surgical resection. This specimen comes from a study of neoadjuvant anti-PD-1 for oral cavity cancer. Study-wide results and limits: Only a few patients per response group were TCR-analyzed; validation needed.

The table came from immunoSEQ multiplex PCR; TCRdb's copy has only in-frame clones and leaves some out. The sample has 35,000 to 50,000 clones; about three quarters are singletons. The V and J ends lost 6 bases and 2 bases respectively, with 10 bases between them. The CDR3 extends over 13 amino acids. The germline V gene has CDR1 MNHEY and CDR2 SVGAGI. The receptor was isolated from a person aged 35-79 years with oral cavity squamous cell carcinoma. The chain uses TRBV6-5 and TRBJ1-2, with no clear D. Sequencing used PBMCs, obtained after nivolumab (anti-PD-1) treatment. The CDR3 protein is CASRMDGNYGYTF. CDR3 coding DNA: TGTGCCAGCAGGATGGACGGAAACTATGGCTACACCTTC.